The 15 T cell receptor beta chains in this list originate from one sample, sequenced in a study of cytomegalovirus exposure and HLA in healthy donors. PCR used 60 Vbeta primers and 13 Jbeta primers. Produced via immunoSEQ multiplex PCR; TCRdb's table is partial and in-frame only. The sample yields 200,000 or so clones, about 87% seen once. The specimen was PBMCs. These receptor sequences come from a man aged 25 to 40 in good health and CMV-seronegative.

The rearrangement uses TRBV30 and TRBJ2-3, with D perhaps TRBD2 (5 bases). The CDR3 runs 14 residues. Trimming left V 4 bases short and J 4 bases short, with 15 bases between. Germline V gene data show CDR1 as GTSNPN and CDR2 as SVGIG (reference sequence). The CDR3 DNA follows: TGTGCCTGGAATGCCGGTGGAGGTTCAGATACGCAGTATTTT. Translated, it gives CAWNAGGGSDTQYF.

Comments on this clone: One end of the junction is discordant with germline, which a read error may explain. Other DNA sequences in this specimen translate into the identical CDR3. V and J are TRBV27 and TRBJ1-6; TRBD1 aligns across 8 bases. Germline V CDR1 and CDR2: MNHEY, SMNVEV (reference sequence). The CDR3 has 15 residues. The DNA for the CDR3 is TGTGCCAGCAGCCCCCAGGGGGCGCGTAATTCCCCCCTCCACTTT. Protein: CASSPQGARNSPLHF.

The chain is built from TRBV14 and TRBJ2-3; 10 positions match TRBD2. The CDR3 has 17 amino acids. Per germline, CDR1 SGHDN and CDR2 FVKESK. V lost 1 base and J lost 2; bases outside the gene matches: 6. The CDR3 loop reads CASSQGWLAGVTDTQYF. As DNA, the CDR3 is TGTGCCAGCAGCCAAGGTTGGCTAGCGGGGGTCACAGATACGCAGTATTTT.

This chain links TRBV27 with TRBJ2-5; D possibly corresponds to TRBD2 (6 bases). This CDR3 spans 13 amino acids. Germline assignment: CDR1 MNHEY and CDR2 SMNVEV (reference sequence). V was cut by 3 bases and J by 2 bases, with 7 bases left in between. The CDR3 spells CASSFGGQETQYF. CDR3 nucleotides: TGTGCCAGCAGTTTCGGGGGACAAGAGACCCAGTACTTC.

CDR3 sequence reads: CASSPRAGPDTQYF. CDR3 nucleotides: TGTGCCAGCTCACCAAGGGCGGGGCCAGATACGCAGTATTTT. This rearrangement joins TRBV18 to TRBJ2-3; D possibly corresponds to TRBD2 (6 bases). Germline V gives CDR1 KGHSH, CDR2 LQKENI. V gave up 2 bases and J gave up 4 bases, with 10 bases separating them. This CDR3 is 14 amino acids long. The full variable domain, with the rest looked up from reference TRBV18 and TRBJ2-3, is NAGVMQNPRHLVRRRGQEARLRCSPMKGHSHVYWYRQLPEEGLKFMVYLQKENIIDESGMPKERFSAEFPKEGPSILRIQQVVRGDSAAYFCASSPRAGPDTQYFGPGTRLTVL.

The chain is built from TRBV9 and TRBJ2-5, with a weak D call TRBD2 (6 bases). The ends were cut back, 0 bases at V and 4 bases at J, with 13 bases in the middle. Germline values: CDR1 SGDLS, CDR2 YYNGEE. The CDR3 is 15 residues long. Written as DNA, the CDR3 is TGTGCCAGCAGCGTAGGCGGGGTATTGGCAGAGACCCAGTACTTC. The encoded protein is CASSVGGVLAETQYF. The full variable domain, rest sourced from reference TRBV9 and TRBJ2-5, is DSGVTQTPKHLITATGQRVTLRCSPRSGDLSVYWYQQSLDQGLQFLIQYYNGEERAKGNILERFSAQQFPDLHSELNLSSLELGDSALYFCASSVGGVLAETQYFGPGTRLLVL.

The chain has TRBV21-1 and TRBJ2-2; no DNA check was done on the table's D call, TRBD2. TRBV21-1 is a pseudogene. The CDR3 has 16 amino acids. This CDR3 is CASSKVPGRNTGELFF. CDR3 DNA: TGTGCCAGCAGCAAAGTCCCAGGGAGGAATACCGGGGAGCTGTTTTTT.

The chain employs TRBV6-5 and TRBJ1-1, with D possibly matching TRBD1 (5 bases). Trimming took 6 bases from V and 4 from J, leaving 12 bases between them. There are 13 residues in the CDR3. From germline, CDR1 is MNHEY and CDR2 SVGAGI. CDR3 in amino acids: CASRLGVGTEAFF. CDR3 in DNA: TGTGCCAGCAGGTTAGGGGTGGGCACTGAAGCTTTCTTT.

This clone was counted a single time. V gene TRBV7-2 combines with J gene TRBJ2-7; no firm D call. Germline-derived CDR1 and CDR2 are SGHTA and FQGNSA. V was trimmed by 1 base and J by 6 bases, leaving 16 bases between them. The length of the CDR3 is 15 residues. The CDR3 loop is CASSLGWLGLGEQYF. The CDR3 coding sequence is TGTGCCAGCAGCTTAGGGTGGCTAGGTTTGGGCGAGCAGTACTTC.

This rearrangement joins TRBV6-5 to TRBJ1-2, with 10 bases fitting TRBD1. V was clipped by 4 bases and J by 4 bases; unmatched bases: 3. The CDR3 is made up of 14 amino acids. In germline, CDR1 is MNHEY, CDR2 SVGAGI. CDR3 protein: CASSFGTGVYGYTF. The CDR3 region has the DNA TGTGCCAGCAGTTTTGGGACAGGGGTCTATGGCTACACCTTC.

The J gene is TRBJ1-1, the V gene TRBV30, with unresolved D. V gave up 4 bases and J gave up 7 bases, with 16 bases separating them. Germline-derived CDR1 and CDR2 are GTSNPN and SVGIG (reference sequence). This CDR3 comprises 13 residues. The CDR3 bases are TGTGCCTGGAATCACCGGGATGCCGATGAAGCTTTCTTT. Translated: CAWNHRDADEAFF.

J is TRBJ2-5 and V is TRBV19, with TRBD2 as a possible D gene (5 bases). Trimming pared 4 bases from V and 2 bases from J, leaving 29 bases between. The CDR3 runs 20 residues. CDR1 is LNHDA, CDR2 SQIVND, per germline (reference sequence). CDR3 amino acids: CASSTIIMVPQRKEQETQYF. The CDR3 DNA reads TGTGCCAGTAGTACGATCATTATGGTTCCACAGCGGAAAGAACAAGAGACCCAGTACTTC.

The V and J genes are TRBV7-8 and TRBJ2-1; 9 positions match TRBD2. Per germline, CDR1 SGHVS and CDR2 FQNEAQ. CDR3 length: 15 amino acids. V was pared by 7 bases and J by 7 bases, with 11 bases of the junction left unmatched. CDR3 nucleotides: TGTGCCAGCACAACCTTAGCGGGAGTAAAGAATGAGCAGTTCTTC. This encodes CASTTLAGVKNEQFF.

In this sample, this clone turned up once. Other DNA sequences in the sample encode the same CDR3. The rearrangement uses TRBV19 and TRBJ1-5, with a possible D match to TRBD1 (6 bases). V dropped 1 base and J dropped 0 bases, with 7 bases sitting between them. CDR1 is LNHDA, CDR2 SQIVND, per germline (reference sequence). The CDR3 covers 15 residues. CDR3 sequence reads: CASSIGTASNQPQHF. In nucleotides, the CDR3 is TGTGCCAGTAGTATAGGGACAGCTAGCAATCAGCCCCAGCATTTT.

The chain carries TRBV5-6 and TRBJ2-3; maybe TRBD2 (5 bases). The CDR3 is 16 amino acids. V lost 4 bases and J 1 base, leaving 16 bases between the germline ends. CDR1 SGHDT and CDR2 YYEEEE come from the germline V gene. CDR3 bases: TGTGCCAGCAGCCCACACCGAGCGGAGCGCACAGATACGCAGTATTTT. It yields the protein CASSPHRAERTDTQYF.